This TCR beta chain was captured by sequencing in a study of cytomegalovirus exposure and HLA in healthy donors. Study observations and caveats: In a later analysis, a genetic analysis reported fewer productive-TCR N-insertions in an Asian-associated ancestry cluster than the cohort average.

PCR used 60 Vbeta primers and 13 Jbeta primers. Sequencing was performed with immunoSEQ multiplex PCR; in TCRdb, only in-frame clones are kept and a portion is missing. The sample data list roughly 39,000 clones. This CDR3 spans 16 amino acids. The germline gives CDR1 GTSNPN, CDR2 SVGIG (reference sequence). The ends lost 5 bases at V and 3 bases at J; junction bases unmatched: 9. Note on this clone: Its antigen is currently unknown.

Sequenced sample: PBMCs. The chain uses TRBV30 and TRBJ2-2; the match to TRBD2 covers 10 bases. The origin of this receptor is a man aged 30 to 45 in good health and CMV-seronegative. The DNA of the CDR3 is TGTGCCTGGGGAGACCTCGGGACTAGCGACACCGGGGAGCTGTTTTTT. The encoded protein is CAWGDLGTSDTGELFF.